The sequence of this TCR beta chain was determined in a study of T-cell memory formation after mild COVID-19. Study as a whole: In these data, TCR clusters were largely donor specific.

With constant-segment primers, 5'RACE yielded cDNA libraries of TCR alpha and TCR beta that carried sample barcodes and UMIs. TCRdb independently ran MiXCR on the 5' RACE reads; one entry per CDR3 protein. The table has under 300,000 distinct CDR3 sequences, 16% seen once; the top ten hold 3.5%. With regard to this clonotype: Its matching antigen is unknown.

The length of the CDR3 is 16 residues. Germline V gives CDR1 SGHVS, CDR2 FNYEAQ. J was trimmed by 4 bases and V by 1 base; bases with no gene match: 9. Whole-study findings and limits: Pre-infection memory showed some responding clones, and this suggested that cross-reactive memory joined.

The sequence was obtained from a man younger than 35 who had mild COVID-19 (a few samples of this study predate the infection). Cell type and time point are not known. This chain links TRBV7-6 with TRBJ1-2; 7 positions match TRBD1. The specimen was PBMCs or a T cell subset sorted from them (not recorded which). The chain's CDR3 is CASSLVAGGTAYGYTF. The CDR3 nucleotides read TGTGCCAGCAGCTTAGTGGCGGGCGGGACAGCCTATGGCTACACCTTC.